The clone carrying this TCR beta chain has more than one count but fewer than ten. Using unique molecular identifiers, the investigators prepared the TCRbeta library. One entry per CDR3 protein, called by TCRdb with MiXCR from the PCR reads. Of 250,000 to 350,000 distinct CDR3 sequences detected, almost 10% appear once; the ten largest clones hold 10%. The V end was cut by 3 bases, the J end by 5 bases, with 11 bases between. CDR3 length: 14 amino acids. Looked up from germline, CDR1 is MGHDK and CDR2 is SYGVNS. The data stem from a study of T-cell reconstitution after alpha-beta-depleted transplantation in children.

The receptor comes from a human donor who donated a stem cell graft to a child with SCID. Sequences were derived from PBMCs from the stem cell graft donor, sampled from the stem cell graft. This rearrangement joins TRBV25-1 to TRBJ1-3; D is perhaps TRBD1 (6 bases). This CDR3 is CASSESGVRNTIYF. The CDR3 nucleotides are TGTGCCAGCAGTGAGTCAGGGGTTCGAAACACCATATATTTT.